These 20 T cell receptor beta chains were sequenced from one sample in a study of CD8+CD57+ T cells in acquired aplastic anemia. The template for TCR beta VDJ and CDR3 sequence profiling was genomic DNA. Via MiXCR, TCRdb re-called the reads, giving one row per CDR3 protein. The sample includes 150,000 or so distinct CDR3 sequences, about 50% of them seen just once. Patients sequenced had flow cytometry evidence of CD8+CD57+ cell expansion. Sequences were obtained from sorted CD4+, CD8+, or CD8+CD57+ T cells (not recorded which) from PBMCs. These receptors were obtained from a human donor with aplastic anemia.

This clonotype occurred many times. This chain uses TRBV5-5 with TRBJ1-6; 9 nucleotides align to TRBD1. The length of the CDR3 is 14 residues. With V trimmed by 4 bases and J by 10 bases, 6 bases remained unmatched. The germline CDR1 and CDR2 sequences are SGHKS and YYEKEE (reference sequence). CDR3 nucleotide sequence: TGTGCCAGCAGCACGGGACAGGGAACGTCACCCCTCCACTTT. Protein sequence: CASSTGQGTSPLHF.

This clonotype was seen repeatedly, ten times or more. The rearrangement links TRBV4-3 to TRBJ2-3, with 8 bases lining up with TRBD2. This CDR3 is 15 amino acids long. Germline loops: CDR1 LGHNA, CDR2 YSLEER. The V segment lost 1 base and the J segment 6 bases; nucleotides outside the gene matches: 6. CDR3 residues: CASSQVGGGSDTQYF. CDR3 DNA sequence: TGCGCCAGCAGCCAAGTCGGGGGGGGGTCCGATACGCAGTATTTT.

Ten or more counts support this clonotype. The chain links TRBV7-9 to TRBJ1-5; unclear D gene. Germline CDR1 is SEHNR and CDR2 is FQNEAQ (reference sequence). V shed 5 bases and J shed 5 bases, with 16 bases lying between them. The CDR3 has 15 residues. The CDR3: CASSHLGEPDQPQHF. CDR3 in DNA: TGTGCCAGCAGCCACCTCGGGGAACCGGATCAGCCCCAGCATTTT.

The V call is TRBV30, the J call TRBJ1-6; D gene uncertain. V was shortened by 7 bases and J by 8 bases, with 3 bases between the two germline ends. The length of the CDR3 is 9 residues. Germline-derived CDR1 and CDR2 are GTSNPN and SVGIG (reference sequence). CDR3 loop: CASDSPLHF. The CDR3 DNA is TGTGCCTCAGATTCACCCCTCCACTTT.

This clonotype has ten or more counts. The rearrangement links TRBV12-3 or TRBV12-4 to TRBJ2-7; 9 positions agree with TRBD1. The CDR3 contains 16 residues. Losses at the gene ends were 2 bases for V and 2 bases for J; bases not matched to a gene: 7. CDR3 coding DNA: TGTGCCAGCAGTTTAAAAGGGACAGGGTTAACCTACGAGCAGTACTTC. As protein: CASSLKGTGLTYEQYF.

This clonotype has a handful of counts. One end of the junction does not line up with germline, which may come from a read error. The V and J genes are TRBV24-1 and TRBJ1-1; D not resolved. Germline CDR1 KGHDR, CDR2 SFDVKD. CDR3 length: 10 amino acids. The CDR3 loop reads CATSVATAGF. The CDR3 nucleotides read TGTGCCACCAGTGTGGCGACCGCCGGCTTT.

This clonotype was seen at least ten times. J is TRBJ2-7 and V is TRBV13; D might be TRBD2 (5 bases). The germline V gene has CDR1 PRHDT and CDR2 FYEKMQ (reference sequence). Trimming cost V 2 bases and J 6 bases, with 8 bases left between them. The CDR3 consists of 12 residues. CDR3 amino acids: CASSLLASEQYF. The CDR3 bases are TGTGCCAGCAGCTTACTAGCATCCGAGCAGTACTTC.

This clonotype has more than one count but fewer than ten. The chain links TRBV6-2 or TRBV6-3 to TRBJ2-7, with 7 positions matching TRBD1. Germline assignment: CDR1 MNHEY and CDR2 SVGEGT. Trimming cost V 2 bases and J 2 bases; bases outside gene matches: 18. This CDR3 is 19 amino acids long. The CDR3 reads CASSYPLRLGTENPYEQYF. In nucleotides, the CDR3 is TGTGCCAGCAGTTACCCCCTCCGACTCGGGACAGAAAACCCCTACGAGCAGTACTTC.

As regards this clonotype: The CDR3 does not end in the conserved phenylalanine or tryptophan, so this is likely a read error. Written as DNA, the CDR3 is TGTGCCAGACAGGGGTCGAACACCGGGGAGCTGTTTTTG. It specifies CARQGSNTGELFL. The chain recombines TRBV7-9 with TRBJ2-2, with 7 nucleotides matching TRBD1. With V trimmed by 9 bases and J by 0 bases, 1 base remained unmatched. The germline V gene encodes CDR1 SEHNR and CDR2 FQNEAQ (reference sequence). This CDR3 spans 13 amino acids.

This clonotype was detected ten times or more. V usage is TRBV4-3 and J usage is TRBJ2-7; D may be TRBD2 (5 bases). Germline CDR1 reads LGHNA; CDR2 reads YSLEER. Trimming left V 0 bases short and J 2 bases short, with 11 bases between. CDR3 length: 15 amino acids. The CDR3 bases are TGCGCCAGCAGCCAAGATACCGGGAAAGCCTACGAGCAGTACTTC. It translates to CASSQDTGKAYEQYF.

This clonotype occurred once. The rearrangement uses TRBV20-1 and TRBJ1-5, with D maybe TRBD1 (5 bases). This CDR3 comprises 15 residues. CDR1 and CDR2 (germline): DFQATT, SNEGSKA (reference sequence). Trimming removed 6 bases at V and 0 bases at J, with 15 bases between. The CDR3 nucleotides read TGCAGTGCCGCGATGGGGCAGTATAGCAATCAGCCCCAGCATTTT. Translated: CSAAMGQYSNQPQHF.

This clonotype showed up many times. The V call is TRBV3-1, the J call TRBJ2-3; D is uncertain. The V end was cut by 8 bases, the J end by 0 bases, with 15 bases between. The CDR3 runs 15 residues. CDR1 and CDR2 (germline): LGHDT, YNNKEL (reference sequence). CDR3 region: CASSYQFSSTDTQYF. CDR3 nucleotide sequence: TGTGCCAGCTCATACCAATTTAGTAGCACAGATACGCAGTATTTT.

This clonotype was seen repeatedly, ten times or more. The rearrangement joins TRBV9 to TRBJ2-7; the D gene is possibly TRBD2 (6 bases). Germline CDR1 is SGDLS and CDR2 is YYNGEE. This CDR3 is 15 amino acids long. V lost 4 bases, J lost 1 base, and 15 bases lay in between. The CDR3 spells CASSLTGTASYEQYF. The CDR3 DNA reads TGTGCCAGCAGCCTTACCGGGACTGCGTCCTACGAGCAGTACTTC.

A single count supports this clonotype. The genes are TRBV18 and TRBJ2-7, with 11 bases fitting TRBD1. V shed 3 bases and J 7 bases; nucleotides not matched to a gene: 11. The CDR3 is made up of 16 amino acids. Looked up from germline, CDR1 is KGHSH and CDR2 is LQKENI. This CDR3 reads CASSPMLGQGALEQYF. The CDR3 coding sequence is TGTGCCAGCTCACCGATGCTAGGACAGGGGGCGCTTGAGCAGTACTTC.

This clonotype was seen ten or more times. This chain connects TRBV12-3 or TRBV12-4 to TRBJ2-5, with 10 bases aligning to TRBD2. With 8 bases clipped from V and 1 base from J, the junction kept 1 base outside the gene matches. This CDR3 region has 13 residues. CDR3 nucleotide sequence: TGTGCCAGCCGGACTAGCGGCCAAGAGACCCAGTACTTC. Protein sequence: CASRTSGQETQYF.

This clonotype was observed at least ten times. The chain carries TRBV6-5 and TRBJ2-3, with 8 bases identical to TRBD2. In germline, CDR1 is MNHEY, CDR2 SVGAGI. The CDR3 runs 18 residues. Unmatched junction bases numbered 8, after V lost 0 bases and J lost 0 bases. The CDR3 DNA is TGTGCCAGCAGTTACTCGTCTTTGCCTAGCGGGAGCACAGATACGCAGTATTTT. Residues: CASSYSSLPSGSTDTQYF.

The gene calls are TRBV5-1 and TRBJ1-1; D gene ambiguous. This CDR3 has 15 residues. Trimming cost V 4 bases and J 4 bases, with 17 bases left between them. CDR1 SGHRS and CDR2 YFSETQ come from the germline V gene. CDR3 sequence: CASSREAGAGTEAFF. The CDR3 coding sequence is TGCGCCAGCAGCCGGGAGGCTGGTGCGGGCACTGAAGCTTTCTTT. Full variable domain (remainder filled in from reference TRBV5-1 and TRBJ1-1): KAGVTQTPRYLIKTRGQQVTLSCSPISGHRSVSWYQQTPGQGLQFLFEYFSETQRNKGNFPGRFSGRQFSNSRSEMNVSTLELGDSALYLCASSREAGAGTEAFFGQGTRLTVV.

V is TRBV11-2 and J is TRBJ2-7; D is unresolved. Looked up from germline, CDR1 is SGHAT and CDR2 is FQNNGV. V was pared by 1 base and J by 5 bases, with 9 bases between. The CDR3 contains 13 residues. The CDR3 DNA sequence: TGTGCCAGCAGCTTAGTCGGCCGCAACGAGCAGTACTTC. Translation: CASSLVGRNEQYF.

This clonotype appeared many times. V and J are TRBV7-3 and TRBJ2-3; no firm D call. The V gene lost 5 bases and the J gene lost 4 bases, with 10 bases spanning the gap. CDR1 is SGHTA, CDR2 FQGTGA, per germline. The CDR3 length is 13 residues. CDR3 nucleotides: TGTGCCAGCAGCCCCGTCAGCGCAGATACGCAGTATTTT. Translating gives CASSPVSADTQYF.

The rearrangement links TRBV29-1 to TRBJ2-5; 9 bases align to TRBD1. The CDR3 has 12 residues. V shed 8 bases and J 2 bases; nucleotides not matched to a gene: 3. Looked up from germline, CDR1 is SQVTM and CDR2 is ANQGSEA. The CDR3 is CSSGTGQETQYF. CDR3 nucleotide sequence: TGCAGCTCGGGGACAGGGCAAGAGACCCAGTACTTC.